Sequencing of this T cell receptor (beta chain) was carried out in a study of T cells in Graves' hyperthyroidism and ophthalmopathy. Study-wide findings and caveats: A 13 V-J signature model discriminated ophthalmopathy versus stable hyperthyroidism.

The CDR3 has 16 residues. Trimming took 4 bases from V and 4 from J, leaving 16 bases between them. Per the germline V gene, CDR1 is MNHEY and CDR2 is SMNVEV (reference sequence). The sample holds many counts of this clonotype. Its specificity is unknown. Amplified TCR beta CDR3 regions derived from RNA transcripts. An initial round of RT-PCR targeting the TCR CDR3 relied on the HTBI primer set. TCRdb independently ran MiXCR on the multiplex PCR reads; one entry per CDR3 protein. This sample has around 340,000 distinct CDR3 sequences, with roughly 17% found just once. Preceding any ophthalmopathy symptoms, the blood sample dates from first hyperthyroidism diagnosis.

This sequence joins TRBV27 and TRBJ2-2, with a tentative D call TRBD1 (6 bases). What was sequenced was blood. The origin of this receptor is a woman in her 30s with Graves' hyperthyroidism that later progressed to Graves' ophthalmopathy. The CDR3 nucleotides are TGTGCCAGCAGTTCACTCAGGGGCCTGGGCACCGGGGAGCTGTTTTTT. This gives the protein CASSSLRGLGTGELFF.